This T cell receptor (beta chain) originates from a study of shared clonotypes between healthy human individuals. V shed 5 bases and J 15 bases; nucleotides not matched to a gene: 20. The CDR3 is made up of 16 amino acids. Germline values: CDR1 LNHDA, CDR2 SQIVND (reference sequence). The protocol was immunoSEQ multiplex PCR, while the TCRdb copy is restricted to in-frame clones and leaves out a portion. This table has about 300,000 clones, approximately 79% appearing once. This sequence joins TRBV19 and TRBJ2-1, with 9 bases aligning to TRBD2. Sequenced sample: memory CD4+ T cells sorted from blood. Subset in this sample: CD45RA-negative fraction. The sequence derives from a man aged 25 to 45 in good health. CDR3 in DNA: TGTGCCAGTAGTCTAAATGTACTAGCGGGTGGGGAGAGATGGTTCTTC. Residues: CASSLNVLAGGERWFF.